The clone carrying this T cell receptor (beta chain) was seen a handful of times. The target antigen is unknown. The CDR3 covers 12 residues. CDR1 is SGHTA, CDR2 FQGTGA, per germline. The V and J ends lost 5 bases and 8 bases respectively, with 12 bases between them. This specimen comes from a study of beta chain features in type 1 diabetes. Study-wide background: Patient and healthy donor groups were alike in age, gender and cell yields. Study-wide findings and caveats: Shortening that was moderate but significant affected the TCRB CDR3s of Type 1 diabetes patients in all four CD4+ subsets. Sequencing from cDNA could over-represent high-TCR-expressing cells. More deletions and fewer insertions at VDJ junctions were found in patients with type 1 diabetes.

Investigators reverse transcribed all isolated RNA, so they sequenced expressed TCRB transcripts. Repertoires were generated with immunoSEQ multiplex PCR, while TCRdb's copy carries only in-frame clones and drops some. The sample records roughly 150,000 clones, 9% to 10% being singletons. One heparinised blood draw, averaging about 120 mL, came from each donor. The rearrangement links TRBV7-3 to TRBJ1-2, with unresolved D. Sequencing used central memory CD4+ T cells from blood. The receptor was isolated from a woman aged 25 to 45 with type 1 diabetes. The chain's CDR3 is CASSPRVGGYTF. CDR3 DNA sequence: TGTGCCAGCAGCCCGAGGGTGGGGGGCTACACCTTC.